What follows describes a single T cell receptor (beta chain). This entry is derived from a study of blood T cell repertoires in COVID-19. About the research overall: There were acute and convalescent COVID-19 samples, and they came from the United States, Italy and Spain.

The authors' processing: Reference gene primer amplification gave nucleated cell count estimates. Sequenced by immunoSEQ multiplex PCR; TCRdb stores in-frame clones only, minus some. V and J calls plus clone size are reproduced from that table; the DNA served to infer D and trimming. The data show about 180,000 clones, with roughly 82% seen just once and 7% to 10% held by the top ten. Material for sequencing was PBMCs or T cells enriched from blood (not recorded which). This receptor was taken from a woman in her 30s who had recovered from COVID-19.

The CDR3 coding sequence is TGTGCCATCAGCCCCGGACAGAACGGGGAAGCTTTCTTT. Its translation: CAISPGQNGEAFF. The rearrangement uses TRBV10-3 and TRBJ1-1; possible D gene TRBD1, 6 bases. The V gene's germline CDR1 is ENHRY and CDR2 SYGVKD. This CDR3 has 13 residues. With 6 bases removed from V and 8 bases from J, the gap between germline ends came to 16 bases.